Below are 26 T cell receptor beta chains sequenced from a single sample in a study of blood T cell repertoires in COVID-19. TCRdb's copy holds only in-frame clones and misses some; the assay was immunoSEQ multiplex PCR. The sample carries about 310,000 clones, around 87% recorded once. The sample taken for sequencing was peripheral blood. The source of these receptors is a man aged 45 to 65 with active or convalescent COVID-19.

The chain combines TRBV10-3 with TRBJ1-6, with D possibly TRBD1 on 5 matching bases. V lost 11 bases and J lost 7, with 18 bases in between. The length of the CDR3 is 14 residues. Germline V lookup: CDR1 ENHRY, CDR2 SYGVKD. The CDR3 nucleotides are TGTGCCTCCACGGAGGGTCAGGGAAATTCACCCCTCCACTTT. This gives the protein CASTEGQGNSPLHF.

The chain has TRBV11-2 and TRBJ2-7, with 7 bases aligning to TRBD1. V lost 5 bases and J lost 7; bases outside the gene matches: 8. This CDR3 is built from 13 residues. Germline values: CDR1 SGHAT, CDR2 FQNNGV. In DNA form, the CDR3 reads TGTGCCAGCAGCCCCGATAGGGGGCGAGAGCAGTACTTC. Protein sequence: CASSPDRGREQYF.

This clone occurred a few times. The V and J genes are TRBV27 and TRBJ2-3; D is possibly TRBD2 (6 bases). V was cut by 6 bases and J by 4 bases, with 23 bases left in between. The CDR3 has 17 residues. Germline CDR1 MNHEY, CDR2 SMNVEV (reference sequence). CDR3 protein: CASSQRSRWGVADTQYF. CDR3 bases: TGTGCCAGCAGCCAGCGTTCGCGTTGGGGGGTCGCAGATACGCAGTATTTT.

This rearrangement joins TRBV30 to TRBJ2-3, with D perhaps matching TRBD1 (6 bases). CDR3 length: 14 residues. Germline V CDR1 and CDR2: GTSNPN, SVGIG (reference sequence). V was shortened by 4 bases and J by 2 bases, with 13 bases between the two germline ends. Here the CDR3 DNA reads TGTGCCTGGAAACAGGGACACAACACAGATACGCAGTATTTT. The encoded protein is CAWKQGHNTDTQYF.

This sequence joins TRBV24-1 and TRBJ2-7, with 14 bases that match TRBD2. V was pared by 3 bases and J by 6 bases, with 6 bases of the junction left unmatched. There are 16 residues in the CDR3. The germline V gene encodes CDR1 KGHDR and CDR2 SFDVKD. The chain's CDR3 is CATSDPGTSGSGEQYF. The CDR3, as DNA: TGTGCCACCAGTGATCCTGGGACTAGCGGGAGCGGCGAGCAGTACTTC.

The chain is built from TRBV2 and TRBJ2-5; D might be TRBD2 (5 bases). The V end was cut by 2 bases, the J end by 7 bases, with 20 bases between. The germline V gene has CDR1 SNHLY and CDR2 FYNNEI. CDR3 size: 16 residues. The CDR3: CASSESGLRNGGTQYF. For the CDR3, the DNA is TGTGCCAGCAGTGAAAGCGGACTGCGCAATGGCGGGACCCAGTACTTC.

This clone was seen just once. The V gene is TRBV21-1, the J gene TRBJ2-4; TRBD1 reflects the table's D call only, with no check against the DNA. TRBV21-1 is designated a pseudogene. The CDR3 runs to 16 residues. The CDR3 sequence is CASSKRWTVAKNIQYF. In nucleotides, the CDR3 is TGTGCCAGCAGCAAGAGGTGGACAGTAGCCAAAAACATTCAGTACTTC.

The rearrangement links TRBV7-9 to TRBJ2-5, with 14 positions matching TRBD2. The CDR3 has 17 amino acids. The germline V gene has CDR1 SEHNR and CDR2 FQNEAQ (reference sequence). The V gene end was trimmed by 3 bases and the J gene end by 0 bases; junction bases not matched to a gene: 3. CDR3 sequence reads: CASSFGLAGGHQETQYF. CDR3 sequence (DNA): TGTGCCAGCAGCTTTGGACTAGCGGGGGGCCACCAAGAGACCCAGTACTTC.

The chain has TRBV30 and TRBJ1-3, with D maybe TRBD1 (5 bases). Per germline, CDR1 GTSNPN and CDR2 SVGIG (reference sequence). This CDR3 is built from 15 residues. V lost 0 bases, J lost 0 bases, and 9 bases lay in between. In DNA form, the CDR3 reads TGTGCCTGGAGTGTAGGGGCCGCCTCTGGAAACACCATATATTTT. Protein product: CAWSVGAASGNTIYF.

The chain recombines TRBV27 with TRBJ2-7, with TRBD2 identical over 7 bases. V dropped 6 bases and J dropped 7; count of bases not matched to a gene: 12. Per germline, CDR1 MNHEY and CDR2 SMNVEV (reference sequence). The CDR3 is 14 amino acids. The CDR3 DNA reads as TGTGCCAGCAGAAGAGCGGGATCCCGGGGTGAGCAGTACTTC. This gives the protein CASRRAGSRGEQYF.

The J gene is TRBJ2-7, the V gene TRBV2, with D perhaps matching TRBD1 (6 bases). Germline assignment: CDR1 SNHLY and CDR2 FYNNEI. The CDR3 runs 13 residues. The ends were cut back, 7 bases at V and 2 bases at J, with 12 bases in the middle. CDR3 sequence (DNA): TGTGCCAGCAACCGGGACACCCCCTACGAGCAGTACTTC. As protein: CASNRDTPYEQYF.

V usage is TRBV5-1 and J usage is TRBJ1-2, with 9 bases lining up with TRBD1. CDR1 SGHRS and CDR2 YFSETQ come from the germline V gene. V was clipped by 3 bases and J by 7 bases; unmatched bases: 10. This CDR3 has 15 residues. CDR3 bases: TGCGCCAGCAGCTCCACTGACAGGGGGAGAATTGGCTACACCTTC. Its protein product is CASSSTDRGRIGYTF.

This chain joins TRBV6-5 and TRBJ1-5; TRBD1 agrees at 9 bases. This CDR3 is built from 13 residues. Germline V gene lookup returns CDR1 MNHEY and CDR2 SVGAGI. V shed 6 bases, J shed 6 bases, and the junction held 3 bases outside the gene matches. Here the CDR3 reads CASRSQGAQPQHF. CDR3 sequence (DNA): TGTGCCAGCAGGTCACAGGGGGCTCAGCCCCAGCATTTT.

Regarding this clone: This sample also contains other DNA sequences that code for the same CDR3. The V gene is TRBV4-1, the J gene TRBJ2-1, with 7 bases lining up with TRBD2. V was pared by 1 base and J by 2 bases, with 8 bases of the junction left unmatched. The germline CDR1 and CDR2 sequences are MGHRA and YSYEKL. CDR3 size: 17 residues. CDR3 in amino acids: CASSQVPILATYNEQFF. The CDR3 DNA follows: TGCGCCAGCAGCCAAGTACCCATACTAGCGACCTACAATGAGCAGTTCTTC.

This chain connects TRBV28 to TRBJ1-4; tentatively, D is TRBD1 (6 bases). V shed 8 bases and J shed 8 bases, with 12 bases lying between them. Per germline, CDR1 MDHEN and CDR2 SYDVKM. The CDR3 length is 12 residues. CDR3 bases: TGTGCCAGCCAGGGGTTGTCGGAAAAACTGTTTTTT. This translates into CASQGLSEKLFF.

The genes are TRBV28 and TRBJ2-5; D perhaps matches TRBD1 (7 bases). The CDR3 extends over 16 amino acids. V gave up 3 bases and J gave up 3 bases, with 17 bases separating them. Germline CDR1 is MDHEN and CDR2 is SYDVKM. CDR3 sequence: CASSFPQGGTEETQYF. In DNA form, the CDR3 reads TGTGCCAGCAGTTTCCCGCAGGGGGGTACTGAAGAGACCCAGTACTTC.

The chain employs TRBV6-5 and TRBJ2-1; tentative D call: TRBD2 (6 bases). The CDR3 has 16 amino acids. Germline values: CDR1 MNHEY, CDR2 SVGAGI. Trimming took 4 bases from V and 4 from J, leaving 17 bases between them. DNA for the CDR3: TGTGCCAGCAGTTCTGGGCCGGGACTGACATACAATGAGCAGTTCTTC. Protein: CASSSGPGLTYNEQFF.

CDR3 sequence: CASKIDRNQPQHF. The CDR3 nucleotides read TGTGCCAGCAAGATCGACAGGAATCAGCCCCAGCATTTT. The V call is TRBV28, the J call TRBJ1-5; possibly TRBD1 for D (6 bases). Between the trimmed V and J ends, which lost 7 bases and 4 bases, there was a span of 11 bases. Germline V gives CDR1 MDHEN, CDR2 SYDVKM. The length of the CDR3 is 13 residues.

This clone was recorded only once. The genes are TRBV5-6 and TRBJ1-2, with no clear D. The CDR3 has 11 residues. Germline-derived CDR1 and CDR2 are SGHDT and YYEEEE. Trimming stripped 4 bases from V and 3 bases from J, with 4 bases between. CDR3 residues: CASSADYGYTF. In nucleotides, the CDR3 is TGTGCCAGCAGCGCGGACTATGGCTACACCTTC.

The chain combines TRBV28 with TRBJ2-7, with 9 bases lining up with TRBD2. The J segment lost 5 bases and the V segment lost 0 bases, leaving 5 bases of the junction unmatched. The CDR3 length is 15 residues. Germline CDR1 and CDR2: MDHEN and SYDVKM. The CDR3 here is CASSLWEREVDEQYF. The CDR3 coding sequence is TGTGCCAGCAGTTTATGGGAGCGGGAGGTCGACGAGCAGTACTTC.

In the case of this clone: One end of the junction varies from germline; a read error may be responsible. V is TRBV6-6 and J is TRBJ1-1; D ambiguous. The CDR3 runs 11 residues. Germline V gene sequence: CDR1 MNHNY, CDR2 SVGAGI (reference sequence). The CDR3 protein is CASSPPGPRDF. Here the CDR3 DNA reads TGTGCCAGCAGCCCTCCAGGCCCCCGAGACTTT.

This rearrangement joins TRBV5-5 to TRBJ1-2; the D is unclear. Germline V gives CDR1 SGHKS, CDR2 YYEKEE (reference sequence). The CDR3 is 13 residues long. V was pared by 0 bases and J by 5 bases, with 8 bases between. The CDR3 DNA reads as TGTGCCAGCAGCTTGGAACCAGTTTATGGCTACACCTTC. Translation: CASSLEPVYGYTF.

The rearrangement links TRBV4-1 to TRBJ2-1, with 11 nucleotides matching TRBD2. Germline trimming cut 0 bases from V and 9 bases from J; bases unmatched to any gene: 10. Germline-derived CDR1 and CDR2 are MGHRA and YSYEKL. This CDR3 region has 17 residues. The CDR3 region has the DNA TGCGCCAGCAGCCAAGATACCACTAGCGGGGGTATGAGTGAGCAGTTCTTC. Translated, it gives CASSQDTTSGGMSEQFF.

V gene TRBV7-9 combines with J gene TRBJ2-2, with TRBD2 as a possible D gene (6 bases). This CDR3 contains 13 residues. Trimming pared 8 bases from V and 5 bases from J, leaving 12 bases between. Per the germline V gene, CDR1 is SEHNR and CDR2 is FQNEAQ (reference sequence). CDR3 sequence: CASGRRQTGELFF. The DNA of the CDR3 is TGTGCCAGCGGGAGGCGACAGACCGGGGAGCTGTTTTTT.

This chain connects TRBV7-3 to TRBJ2-6; D ambiguous. The germline V gene has CDR1 SGHTA and CDR2 FQGTGA. Trimming removed 1 base at V and 0 bases at J, with 7 bases between. The CDR3 sequence is 16 residues long. In DNA, the CDR3 is TGTGCCAGCAGCTTAATGGGCGTCTCTGGGGCCAACGTCCTGACTTTC. It yields the protein CASSLMGVSGANVLTF.

The CDR3 is CASSPQGEDGYTF. The CDR3 DNA sequence: TGCGCCAGCAGCCCACAGGGGGAAGATGGCTACACCTTC. The chain combines TRBV5-1 with TRBJ1-2; the match to TRBD1 covers 8 bases. V lost 4 bases and J lost 6; bases outside the gene matches: 5. CDR1 is SGHRS, CDR2 YFSETQ, per germline. This CDR3 is 13 amino acids long. The full variable domain, with the rest looked up from reference TRBV5-1 and TRBJ1-2, is KAGVTQTPRYLIKTRGQQVTLSCSPISGHRSVSWYQQTPGQGLQFLFEYFSETQRNKGNFPGRFSGRQFSNSRSEMNVSTLELGDSALYLCASSPQGEDGYTFGSGTRLTVV.